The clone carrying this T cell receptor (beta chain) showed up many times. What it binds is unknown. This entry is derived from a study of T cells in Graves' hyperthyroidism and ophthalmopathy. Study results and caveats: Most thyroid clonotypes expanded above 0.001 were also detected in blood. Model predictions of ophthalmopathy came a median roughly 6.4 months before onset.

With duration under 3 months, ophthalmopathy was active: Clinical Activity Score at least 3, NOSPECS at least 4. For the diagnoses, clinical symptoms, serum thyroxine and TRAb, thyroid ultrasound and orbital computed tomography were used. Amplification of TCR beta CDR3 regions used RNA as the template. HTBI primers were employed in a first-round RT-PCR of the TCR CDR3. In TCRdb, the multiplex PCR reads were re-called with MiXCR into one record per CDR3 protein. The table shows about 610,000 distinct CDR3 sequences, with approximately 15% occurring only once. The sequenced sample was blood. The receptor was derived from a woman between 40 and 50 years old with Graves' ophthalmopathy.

CDR3 nucleotides: TGTGCCAGCAGTTTTTCACGGGACTACGAGCAGTACTTC. Its translation: CASSFSRDYEQYF. The rearrangement links TRBV28 to TRBJ2-7; maybe TRBD2 (5 bases). The CDR3 spans 13 residues. Germline CDR1 is MDHEN and CDR2 is SYDVKM. V shed 3 bases and J shed 3 bases, with 9 bases lying between them.